Below, 25 T cell receptor beta chains from the same sample are listed, as sequenced in a study of T cells in women clearing cervical HPV infection (dated 2018 in TCRdb). The library was built by means of the immunoSEQ multiplex PCR assay. TCRdb obtained this table from immuneACCESS and retained in-frame rearrangements with V and J assigned. These tables miss some clones; where compared with another copy, unresolved V genes account for less than half of the shortfall, and the remainder is unexplained. This sample's table contains some 37,000 clones. The ten largest account for around 1.7% of the sample. The sequencing input was blood buffy coat. The source is a woman aged 18-69 years with a cervical HPV16 infection that either progressed to CIN3+ or cleared (not recorded which).

The CDR3 region is CASSWTGGGEQFF. The part of the CDR3 DNA that was read is TGTGCCAGCAGCTGGACAGGGGGCGGTGAG. The chain has TRBV5-6 and TRBJ2-1; TRBD1 matches 11 bases. The read ends 3 residues early relative to the CDR3; the germline J gene fills the gap. The CDR3 spans 13 residues. The J segment lost 9 bases and the V segment lost 3 bases, leaving 2 bases of the junction unmatched. Germline values: CDR1 SGHDT, CDR2 YYEEEE.

Of note for this clone: The read finishes 3 residues shy of the CDR3 end, and the germline J gene is used to complete it. The genes are TRBV19 and TRBJ2-1, with a weak D call TRBD1 (6 bases). CDR3 length equals 15 residues. Looked up from germline, CDR1 is LNHDA and CDR2 is SQIVND (reference sequence). V was pared by 6 bases and J by 0 bases, with 12 bases between. CDR3 DNA, as far as it was read: TGTGCCAGTAGGAGAGACAGGAGCTCCTACAATGAG. Its translation: CASRRDRSSYNE. The full CDR3 is CASRRDRSSYNEQFF.

The DNA read from the CDR3 is TGCAGTGCTAGAAGGAGCGGGGGGGCTGGTGATGAG. Translation gives CSARRSGGAGDE. The full-length CDR3 reads as CSARRSGGAGDEQFF. The rearrangement links TRBV20-1 to TRBJ2-1; 10 positions match TRBD2. The sequence runs out 3 residues before the end of the CDR3; the remainder is reconstructed from the germline J gene. The CDR3 loop spans 15 amino acids. CDR1 and CDR2 (germline): DFQATT, SNEGSKA (reference sequence). Trimming at V came to 2 bases and at J to 8 bases, leaving 9 bases not matched to a gene.

The part of the CDR3 DNA that was read is TGTGCCAGCAGCTTAGGTTTACTCAGGCAGGGAGAGACC. Translating it yields CASSLGLLRQGET. The full CDR3 is CASSLGLLRQGETQYF. The J gene is TRBJ2-5, the V gene TRBV7-8, with D perhaps matching TRBD1 (5 bases). From the germline J gene comes the end of the CDR3, since the read stops 3 residues before it. Germline CDR1 reads SGHVS; CDR2 reads FQNEAQ. Trimming took off 1 base at V and 4 bases at J, with 16 bases between the two ends. This CDR3 region has 16 residues.

Comment on this clone: The DNA ends 3 residues before the CDR3 does, and the rest of the CDR3 is filled in from the germline J gene. The chain is built from TRBV5-1 and TRBJ1-3; tentative D call: TRBD1 (6 bases). Germline V CDR1 and CDR2: SGHRS, YFSETQ. Trimming shortened V by 0 bases and J by 2 bases, and 12 bases separated the two germline ends. This CDR3 is 16 amino acids long. Here the CDR3 reads CASSLEGGSAGNTIYF. The CDR3 DNA, read in part, is TGCGCCAGCAGCTTGGAAGGGGGTTCAGCTGGAAACACC.

In regard to this clone: The read terminates 3 residues ahead of where the CDR3 ends, so the germline J gene completes it. The chain is built from TRBV5-1 and TRBJ2-2; D remains ambiguous. Germline CDR1 SGHRS, CDR2 YFSETQ. This CDR3 has 14 amino acids. Deletions cut 0 bases from V and 0 bases from J, with 3 bases between. Incomplete CDR3 DNA: TGCGCCAGCAGCTTGGACACGAACACCGGGGAG. Its protein is CASSLDTNTGE. In full, the CDR3 is CASSLDTNTGELFF. The full variable domain, with the rest looked up from reference TRBV5-1 and TRBJ2-2, is KAGVTQTPRYLIKTRGQQVTLSCSPISGHRSVSWYQQTPGQGLQFLFEYFSETQRNKGNFPGRFSGRQFSNSRSEMNVSTLELGDSALYLCASSLDTNTGELFFGEGSRLTVL.

In the case of this clone: The read terminates 3 residues ahead of where the CDR3 ends, so the germline J gene completes it. This chain connects TRBV20-1 to TRBJ2-7, with a tentative D call TRBD1 (5 bases). The CDR3 totals 12 residues. Germline CDR1 is DFQATT and CDR2 is SNEGSKA (reference sequence). Deletions cut 6 bases from V and 4 bases from J, with 13 bases between. CDR3 DNA, as far as it was read: TGCAGTGCAACAGGTCTGACGTACGAG. Its protein is CSATGLTYE. The entire CDR3 reads CSATGLTYEQYF.

CDR3 loop: CASSPAGSRTDTYTF. Partial CDR3 DNA: TGTGCCAGCAGCCCAGCGGGATCTCGCACAGATACC. This rearrangement joins TRBV7-2 to TRBJ1-2, with D unresolved. The CDR3 end lies 3 residues beyond the end of the read and is filled in from the germline J gene. Germline V lookup: CDR1 SGHTA, CDR2 FQGNSA. This CDR3 has 15 amino acids.

Worth noting for this clone: The CDR3 end falls 3 residues outside the read, so it is completed with the germline J gene. V usage is TRBV14 and J usage is TRBJ2-1; TRBD2 matches at 9 bases. Germline loops: CDR1 SGHDN, CDR2 FVKESK. With V trimmed by 4 bases and J by 5 bases, 6 bases remained unmatched. The CDR3 consists of 15 residues. CDR3 region: CASSPSGEPNNEQFF. CDR3 DNA (partial): TGTGCCAGCAGCCCTAGCGGGGAGCCTAACAATGAG.

With regard to this clone: The CDR3 extends 3 residues past the end of the read, so its final part is completed from the germline J gene. V and J are TRBV19 and TRBJ2-2; 9 bases map to TRBD1. This CDR3 has 17 amino acids. The germline V gene encodes CDR1 LNHDA and CDR2 SQIVND (reference sequence). The CDR3 sequence: CASSSPPGTGYNSPLFF. Incomplete CDR3 DNA: TGTGCCAGTAGCTCCCCTCCCGGGACAGGGTATAATTCACCG.

A remark on this clone: The read halts 3 residues ahead of the CDR3 end, with the missing end drawn from the germline J gene. V is TRBV20-1 and J is TRBJ1-1, with 9 bases matching TRBD1. The trim removed 0 bases at V and 4 bases at J, leaving 6 bases unmatched. Germline V gene data show CDR1 as DFQATT and CDR2 as SNEGSKA (reference sequence). The CDR3 sequence is 15 residues long. CDR3 region: CSARDSGTGSTEAFF. The covered CDR3 bases are TGCAGTGCTAGAGATTCCGGGACAGGGAGCACTGAA.

As to this clone: The read halts 3 residues ahead of the CDR3 end, with the missing end drawn from the germline J gene. V gene TRBV2 combines with J gene TRBJ1-4; maybe TRBD1 (5 bases). The germline gives CDR1 SNHLY, CDR2 FYNNEI. The CDR3 contains 15 residues. The CDR3 DNA, read in part, is TGTGCCAGCAGTGAAGGGCAGTGGGGCCCTTCACCA. As protein: CASSEGQWGPSP. The CDR3, in full, reads CASSEGQWGPSPLFF. The variable domain in full, with the rest retrieved from reference TRBV2 and TRBJ1-4, is EPEVTQTPSHQVTQMGQEVILRCVPISNHLYFYWYRQILGQKVEFLVSFYNNEISEKSEIFDDQFSVERPDGSNFTLKIRSTKLEDSAMYFCASSEGQWGPSPLFFGSGTQLSVL.

Comments on this clone: The DNA ends 3 residues before the CDR3 does, and the rest of the CDR3 is filled in from the germline J gene. This chain links TRBV30 with TRBJ2-1; 8 bases agree with TRBD1. There are 12 residues in the CDR3. The V gene end was trimmed by 4 bases and the J gene end by 8 bases; junction bases not matched to a gene: 4. Germline assignment: CDR1 GTSNPN and CDR2 SVGIG (reference sequence). The covered CDR3 bases are TGTGCCTGGACAGGGGGCAGCTATGAG. It yields the protein CAWTGGSYE. Given in full, the CDR3 is CAWTGGSYEQFF.

About this clone itself: Read coverage stops 3 residues before the CDR3 terminus; the germline J gene supplies the remainder. J is TRBJ2-5 and V is TRBV27, with 8 bases fitting TRBD2. The CDR3 contains 17 residues. The V gene's germline CDR1 is MNHEY and CDR2 SMNVEV (reference sequence). V lost 5 bases, J lost 3 bases, and 14 bases stayed unmatched. The covered CDR3 bases are TGTGCCAGCAGTCCGCGGGGGGCACACTTCGAGGAAGAGACC. Amino acid sequence: CASSPRGAHFEEET. Given in full, the CDR3 is CASSPRGAHFEEETQYF.

Notes on this clone: The CDR3 end lies 3 residues beyond the end of the read and is filled in from the germline J gene. J is TRBJ1-5 and V is TRBV20-1; 8 positions agree with TRBD1. Per the germline V gene, CDR1 is DFQATT and CDR2 is SNEGSKA (reference sequence). This CDR3 has 13 amino acids. The ends lost 0 bases at V and 7 bases at J; junction bases unmatched: 2. Incomplete CDR3 DNA: TGCAGTGCTAGAGAGACAGGGGTCCAGCCC. Translation: CSARETGVQP. The whole CDR3 is CSARETGVQPQHF.

Comment on this clone: The read ends 3 residues shy of where the CDR3 ends; the end is completed using the germline J gene. The rearrangement links TRBV20-1 to TRBJ2-2, with unresolved D. Germline V lookup: CDR1 DFQATT, CDR2 SNEGSKA (reference sequence). Trimming took off 1 base at V and 1 base at J, with 4 bases between the two ends. The CDR3 is 13 residues long. The chain's CDR3 is CSARVGNTGELFF. CDR3 DNA (partial): TGCAGTGCTAGAGTCGGGAACACCGGGGAG.

To note about this clone: The read ends 3 residues early relative to the CDR3; the germline J gene fills the gap. The chain is built from TRBV5-1 and TRBJ1-4; D ambiguous. Between the trimmed V and J ends, which lost 4 bases and 5 bases, there was a span of 9 bases. The CDR3 runs 13 residues. The germline V gene has CDR1 SGHRS and CDR2 YFSETQ. The covered CDR3 bases are TGCGCCAGCAGCAGGGCGTTAAATGAAAAA. This sequence encodes CASSRALNEK. The full CDR3 protein is CASSRALNEKLFF.

As to this clone: The sequence runs out 3 residues before the end of the CDR3; the remainder is reconstructed from the germline J gene. The V call is TRBV2, the J call TRBJ1-4, with 8 bases aligning to TRBD1. The CDR3 is 15 residues long. Germline values: CDR1 SNHLY, CDR2 FYNNEI. J was trimmed by 8 bases and V by 7 bases; bases with no gene match: 12. The part of the CDR3 DNA that was read is TGTGCCAGCACGACGTTGCAGGGGGCAGGAGAAAAA. Protein product: CASTTLQGAGEK. The entire CDR3 is CASTTLQGAGEKLFF. Variable domain in full (rest from reference TRBV2 and TRBJ1-4): EPEVTQTPSHQVTQMGQEVILRCVPISNHLYFYWYRQILGQKVEFLVSFYNNEISEKSEIFDDQFSVERPDGSNFTLKIRSTKLEDSAMYFCASTTLQGAGEKLFFGSGTQLSVL.

As concerns this clone: The junction departs from the called germline gene at one end, perhaps through a read error. At the DNA level, this CDR3 is encoded by other sequences in the same sample as well. This CDR3 reads CASSLQVSLSGNTIYF. The covered CDR3 bases are TGTGCCAGCAGTCTACAGGTCTCGCTCTCTGGAAACACA. The rearrangement links TRBV6-2 or TRBV6-3 to TRBJ1-3; weak D call: TRBD1 (5 bases). The observed sequence ends 3 residues before the CDR3 terminus, with the missing tail filled in from the germline J gene. Germline CDR1 reads MNHEY; CDR2 reads SVGEGT. The CDR3 sequence is 16 residues long.

Comments on this clone: The read is 3 residues too short to cover the CDR3 end, so that end is filled in from the germline J gene. This sequence joins TRBV30 and TRBJ1-1; D gene unclear. V gave up 0 bases and J gave up 7 bases, with 9 bases separating them. Germline V gives CDR1 GTSNPN, CDR2 SVGIG (reference sequence). The CDR3 loop spans 12 amino acids. The CDR3 DNA, read in part, is TGTGCCTGGAGTGTAGGGCCTTTTGAA. Encoded protein: CAWSVGPFE. The full-length CDR3 reads as CAWSVGPFEAFF.

Notes on this clone: Read data end 3 residues before the CDR3 end; the end is taken from the germline J gene. The V and J genes are TRBV5-1 and TRBJ2-1, with TRBD1 matching over 7 bases. The CDR3 totals 14 residues. The germline V gene encodes CDR1 SGHRS and CDR2 YFSETQ. With 4 bases clipped from V and 1 base from J, the junction kept 2 bases outside the gene matches. CDR3 sequence: CASSEDRSYNEQFF. The sequenced part of the CDR3 DNA is TGCGCCAGCAGCGAGGACAGGTCCTACAATGAG.

The CDR3 bases that were read are TGTGCCAGAAGCCACAGGGGGCAAGAGACC. Protein product: CARSHRGQET. The CDR3, in full, reads CARSHRGQETQYF. The chain links TRBV5-3 to TRBJ2-5; 8 nucleotides align to TRBD1. With the read ending 3 residues before the CDR3 end, the germline J gene is used to fill in that end. TRBV5-3 is given ORF status, its function remaining uncertain. The CDR3 has 13 residues. V trimming: 4 bases; J trimming: 2 bases; junction bases outside the gene matches: 1.

The part of the CDR3 DNA that was read is TGTGCCAGCAGCTCGGCCAAAAACATT. It specifies CASSSAKNI. The entire CDR3 is CASSSAKNIQYF. The chain is built from TRBV12-3 or TRBV12-4 and TRBJ2-4, with no clear D. From the germline J gene comes the end of the CDR3, since the read stops 3 residues before it. V was trimmed by 6 bases and J by 1 base, leaving 4 bases between them. CDR3 size: 12 residues.

A word on this clone: The CDR3 end falls 3 residues outside the read, so it is completed with the germline J gene. The chain has TRBV19 and TRBJ2-7; TRBD1 matches 9 bases. CDR1 is LNHDA, CDR2 SQIVND, per germline (reference sequence). This CDR3 is built from 14 residues. J lost 3 bases, V lost 4 bases, and 4 bases had no gene match. The part of the CDR3 DNA that was read is TGTGCCAGTAGTAGGGGACAGGGAGGCTACGAG. It translates to CASSRGQGGYE. The whole CDR3 protein is CASSRGQGGYEQYF.

Remarks on this clone: Read sequence stops 3 residues before the CDR3 end, and the germline J gene provides the missing end. The chain carries TRBV10-3 and TRBJ1-1; the match to TRBD1 covers 9 bases. Germline V CDR1 and CDR2: ENHRY, SYGVKD. J was trimmed by 1 base and V by 3 bases; bases with no gene match: 3. The CDR3 loop spans 15 amino acids. The CDR3: CAISDLTGGNTEAFF. Incomplete CDR3 DNA: TGTGCCATCAGTGACCTGACAGGGGGGAACACTGAA.